These 29 T cell receptor beta chains originate from one sample sequenced in a study of graft-versus-host responses after intestinal transplantation. The repertoire was sequenced with immunoSEQ multiplex PCR; TCRdb's copy has only in-frame clones and lacks some. Counted here are about 6,900 clones, approximately 25% occurring once; the ten biggest clones make up 3.5% to 5.5%. The input for sequencing was alloreactive CD4+ T cells from a mixed lymphocyte reaction culture, taken before transplantation. The subset was: CFSE-low proliferating T cells sorted from roughly six-day pre-transplant mixed lymphocyte reaction (GvH or HvG direction). These receptors all stem from a human patient who was an organ donor for intestinal transplantation.

This rearrangement joins TRBV11-3 to TRBJ1-1; no clear D gene. Trimming pared 3 bases from V and 0 bases from J, leaving 5 bases between. Looked up from germline, CDR1 is SGHNT and CDR2 is YENEEA. CDR3 length: 13 residues. The CDR3 DNA reads as TGTGCCAGCAGCTTCGAGATGAACACTGAAGCTTTCTTT. This encodes CASSFEMNTEAFF. Full variable domain (missing parts from reference TRBV11-3 and TRBJ1-1): EAGVVQSPRYKIIEKKQPVAFWCNPISGHNTLYWYLQNLGQGPELLIRYENEEAVDDSQLPKDRFSAERLKGVDSTLKIQPAELGDSAVYLCASSFEMNTEAFFGQGTRLTVV.

The J gene is TRBJ1-2, the V gene TRBV28; D not certain. Trimming stripped 6 bases from V and 7 bases from J, with 15 bases between. The CDR3 runs 13 residues. Germline loops: CDR1 MDHEN, CDR2 SYDVKM. The CDR3 bases are TGTGCCAGCAGCTCGAATACATTCAGTGGCTACACCTTC. It translates to CASSSNTFSGYTF.

The chain carries TRBV7-8 and TRBJ2-1; D gene unclear. V was shortened by 5 bases and J by 3 bases, with 5 bases between the two germline ends. This CDR3 has 12 amino acids. Per the germline V gene, CDR1 is SGHVS and CDR2 is FQNEAQ. In DNA form, the CDR3 reads TGTGCCAGCAGCCCGGACTACAATGAGCAGTTCTTC. It specifies CASSPDYNEQFF.

A word on this clone: One end of the junction fails to match germline, which may point to a read error. This rearrangement joins TRBV6-6 to TRBJ1-6, with a possible D match to TRBD1 (5 bases). The V gene's germline CDR1 is MNHNY and CDR2 SVGAGI (reference sequence). The CDR3 loop spans 8 amino acids. The CDR3 is CASSYRQF. CDR3 bases: TGTGCCAGCAGTTACAGACAGTTT.

This clone counts as medium-sized. The chain uses TRBV4-3 and TRBJ2-2; TRBD2 matches at 9 bases. Germline CDR1 and CDR2: LGHNA and YSLEER. The CDR3 is made up of 18 amino acids. Unmatched junction bases numbered 9, after V lost 4 bases and J lost 0 bases. CDR3 nucleotide sequence: TGCGCCAGCAGCCCAGGACTAGCGCAAGCAGCGAACACCGGGGAGCTGTTTTTT. Translated, it gives CASSPGLAQAANTGELFF.

The V gene is TRBV6-6, the J gene TRBJ2-1; D uncertain. Trimming took off 0 bases at V and 6 bases at J, with 12 bases between the two ends. The CDR3 loop spans 15 amino acids. Germline V gives CDR1 MNHNY, CDR2 SVGAGI (reference sequence). The CDR3 region is CASSYSLDVGNEQFF. CDR3 DNA sequence: TGTGCCAGCAGTTACTCTTTAGATGTGGGCAATGAGCAGTTCTTC.

This clone is judged medium-sized. J is TRBJ2-3 and V is TRBV7-8, with a possible D match to TRBD2 (5 bases). The CDR3 is 17 residues long. V lost 1 base to trimming and J lost 7 bases, with 21 bases between them. Germline V gene data show CDR1 as SGHVS and CDR2 as FQNEAQ. The CDR3 reads CASSLVVAGVSVYTQYF. The CDR3 nucleotides are TGTGCCAGCAGCTTAGTGGTCGCCGGGGTTAGTGTTTATACGCAGTATTTT.

The chain is built from TRBV21-1 and TRBJ2-4; the D segment call TRBD2 is taken from the table without a DNA check. TRBV21-1 has pseudogene status. This CDR3 is 22 amino acids long. CDR3 protein: CASSTSQGEGLAGEAAKNIQYF. The CDR3 coding sequence is TGTGCCAGCAGCACCTCCCAGGGGGAGGGACTAGCGGGAGAGGCGGCCAAAAACATTCAGTACTTC.

This clone showed up just a few times. The rearrangement links TRBV28 to TRBJ2-1; 12 bases line up with TRBD2. Trimming took 3 bases from V and 9 from J; bases not matched to a gene: 6. The germline V gene has CDR1 MDHEN and CDR2 SYDVKM. There are 15 residues in the CDR3. In nucleotides, the CDR3 is TGTGCCAGCAGTTTTGGGCTAGCGGGAGGGACTGAGCAGTTCTTC. Its translation: CASSFGLAGGTEQFF.

By sample share, this clone is large. V and J are TRBV5-4 and TRBJ2-2; the match to TRBD1 covers 8 bases. V gave up 4 bases and J gave up 0 bases; unmatched junction bases: 5. The CDR3 loop spans 16 amino acids. Germline CDR1 SGHNT, CDR2 YYREEE (reference sequence). The CDR3 sequence: CASSARTGPNTGELFF. CDR3 nucleotides: TGTGCCAGCAGCGCCAGGACAGGGCCGAACACCGGGGAGCTGTTTTTT.

This clone appeared a few times. The V and J genes are TRBV10-3 and TRBJ1-2; tentatively, D is TRBD1 (6 bases). The V gene's germline CDR1 is ENHRY and CDR2 SYGVKD. The V end lost 0 bases, the J end lost 8 bases, and 7 bases lay between the germline ends. The CDR3 runs 12 residues. The DNA of the CDR3 is TGTGCCATCAGTGAGTCGGGGGGCGGCTACACCTTC. It yields the protein CAISESGGGYTF.

This clone was seen only a few times. The chain combines TRBV7-6 with TRBJ2-7; D uncertain. This CDR3 region has 15 residues. Germline assignment: CDR1 SGHVS and CDR2 FNYEAQ. Trimming cost V 5 bases and J 4 bases, with 18 bases left between them. CDR3: CASSTPVFQMYEQYF. For the CDR3, the DNA is TGTGCCAGCAGCACCCCGGTCTTCCAAATGTACGAGCAGTACTTC.

This clone is medium-sized within its sample. The rearrangement links TRBV18 to TRBJ2-2; weak D call: TRBD2 (6 bases). V lost 0 bases, J lost 1 base, and 6 bases lay in between. The CDR3 loop spans 15 amino acids. Looked up from germline, CDR1 is KGHSH and CDR2 is LQKENI. DNA of the CDR3: TGTGCCAGCTCACCACCGGGACTGAACACCGGGGAGCTGTTTTTT. The encoded protein is CASSPPGLNTGELFF. Combining the CDR3 with reference TRBV18 and TRBJ2-2 gives the whole variable domain NAGVMQNPRHLVRRRGQEARLRCSPMKGHSHVYWYRQLPEEGLKFMVYLQKENIIDESGMPKERFSAEFPKEGPSILRIQQVVRGDSAAYFCASSPPGLNTGELFFGEGSRLTVL.

The sample holds a few counts of this clone. V usage is TRBV27 and J usage is TRBJ2-3, with 7 bases identical to TRBD2. Looked up from germline, CDR1 is MNHEY and CDR2 is SMNVEV (reference sequence). The CDR3 length is 15 residues. V was pared by 11 bases and J by 0 bases, with 11 bases of the junction left unmatched. The CDR3 sequence: CASCWGGPSTDTQYF. The CDR3 nucleotides are TGTGCCTCCTGCTGGGGGGGTCCTAGCACAGATACGCAGTATTTT.

The V call is TRBV28, the J call TRBJ2-7; 7 nucleotides align to TRBD1. Germline loops: CDR1 MDHEN, CDR2 SYDVKM. The CDR3 spans 15 residues. J gave up 2 bases and V 4 bases, and 8 bases lay outside the gene matches. The CDR3 nucleotides are TGTGCCAGCAGTTACAGGGGCCCCCGAACCTACGAGCAGTACTTC. Translation gives CASSYRGPRTYEQYF.

In this sample, this clone is large. V is TRBV2 and J is TRBJ1-2; unclear D gene. Germline-derived CDR1 and CDR2 are SNHLY and FYNNEI. V lost 0 bases to trimming and J lost 8 bases, with 7 bases between them. This CDR3 is 12 amino acids long. CDR3: CASSEALWGYTF. CDR3 sequence (DNA): TGTGCCAGCAGTGAAGCGCTTTGGGGCTACACCTTC.

The J gene is TRBJ2-1, the V gene TRBV28; D call uncertain. Germline CDR1 is MDHEN and CDR2 is SYDVKM. The CDR3 runs 15 residues. V was pared by 4 bases and J by 2 bases, with 12 bases between. For the CDR3, the DNA is TGTGCCAGCAGTTCGCGATTGGCGGCCTACAATGAGCAGTTCTTC. Translation: CASSSRLAAYNEQFF.

A few counts support this clone. This chain joins TRBV7-2 and TRBJ1-1; possibly TRBD1 for D (6 bases). CDR1 is SGHTA, CDR2 FQGNSA, per germline. Trimming left V 2 bases short and J 2 bases short, with 9 bases between. The CDR3 has 14 residues. DNA of the CDR3: TGTGCCAGCAGCTTACTACAGGGAAACACTGAAGCTTTCTTT. Encoded protein: CASSLLQGNTEAFF.

This clone was counted between two and nine times. This CDR3 is CASSPTPLAAMNTGELFF. The CDR3 DNA reads as TGTGCCAGCAGCCCCACTCCCCTAGCGGCGATGAACACCGGGGAGCTGTTTTTT. V usage is TRBV7-9 and J usage is TRBJ2-2; 7 nucleotides agree with TRBD2. The CDR3 consists of 18 residues. Germline CDR1 is SEHNR and CDR2 is FQNEAQ (reference sequence). The V gene end was trimmed by 5 bases and the J gene end by 1 base; junction bases not matched to a gene: 13.

By share, this clone counts as medium-sized. V and J are TRBV4-2 and TRBJ2-3, with TRBD2 identical over 8 bases. CDR3 length: 16 residues. J gave up 2 bases and V 1 base, and 5 bases lay outside the gene matches. Germline V gives CDR1 LGHNA, CDR2 YNFKEQ. For the CDR3, the DNA is TGTGCCAGCAGCCAAGTGCTAGCGGGCCTCACAGATACGCAGTATTTT. As protein: CASSQVLAGLTDTQYF.

On this clone itself: One end of the junction varies from germline; a read error may be responsible. The CDR3 nucleotides are TGCGCCCGCAGCGTGGGGGGGACAGGGGTCTCCACCTATGGCTACACCTTC. Amino acid sequence: CARSVGGTGVSTYGYTF. The chain joins TRBV5-1 to TRBJ1-2; 10 nucleotides line up with TRBD1. The CDR3 has 17 residues. The V gene's germline CDR1 is SGHRS and CDR2 YFSETQ. The variable domain in full, completed from reference TRBV5-1 and TRBJ1-2, reads KAGVTQTPRYLIKTRGQQVTLSCSPISGHRSVSWYQQTPGQGLQFLFEYFSETQRNKGNFPGRFSGRQFSNSRSEMNVSTLELGDSALYLCARSVGGTGVSTYGYTFGSGTRLTVV.

This clone showed up just a few times. This chain links TRBV7-3 with TRBJ2-3; TRBD2 might be the D (5 bases). The CDR3 contains 17 residues. CDR1 and CDR2 (germline): SGHTA, FQGTGA. V was cut by 2 bases and J by 7 bases, with 22 bases left in between. In nucleotides, the CDR3 is TGTGCCAGCAGCTTAGTGGTCGCCGGGGTTAGTGTTTATACGCAGTATTTT. Translating gives CASSLVVAGVSVYTQYF. Supplemented by reference TRBV7-3 and TRBJ2-3, the full variable domain reads GAGVSQTPSNKVTEKGKYVELRCDPISGHTALYWYRQSLGQGPEFLIYFQGTGAADDSGLPNDRFFAVRPEGSVSTLKIQRTERGDSAVYLCASSLVVAGVSVYTQYFGPGTRLTVL.

There are a few counts of this clone. The CDR3 nucleotides read TGTGCCAGCAGTTTCCGGGGGATCACTGAAGCTTTCTTT. It yields the protein CASSFRGITEAFF. The chain carries TRBV6-6 and TRBJ1-1; possibly TRBD1 for D (5 bases). Germline CDR1 MNHNY, CDR2 SVGAGI (reference sequence). The CDR3 contains 13 residues. With 4 bases removed from V and 4 bases from J, the gap between germline ends came to 10 bases.

The rearrangement joins TRBV10-3 to TRBJ2-3, with TRBD2 as a possible D gene (5 bases). The CDR3 sequence is 13 residues long. The germline gives CDR1 ENHRY, CDR2 SYGVKD. Trimming cost V 0 bases and J 4 bases, with 5 bases left between them. CDR3 protein: CAISESGADTQYF. In DNA form, the CDR3 reads TGTGCCATCAGTGAGTCGGGAGCAGATACGCAGTATTTT.

This clone was detected a few times. The rearrangement links TRBV11-3 to TRBJ2-5; perhaps TRBD1 as D (5 bases). Trimming cost V 1 base and J 4 bases, with 13 bases left between them. The CDR3 extends over 15 amino acids. Germline V lookup: CDR1 SGHNT, CDR2 YENEEA. The DNA for the CDR3 is TGTGCCAGCAGCTTAGTCTGGCAGGGAAGAGAGACCCAGTACTTC. Amino acids: CASSLVWQGRETQYF.

This clone appeared a few times. The junction and the germline gene differ at one end; a read error may be behind it. This chain uses TRBV4-1 with TRBJ1-4; 8 bases are a match to TRBD1. Germline V CDR1 and CDR2: MGHRA, YSYEKL. The CDR3 contains 16 residues. The CDR3 protein is CASSQVGDRLSEKLFF. CDR3 nucleotide sequence: TGTGCCAGCAGCCAAGTGGGGGACAGGTTAAGTGAAAAACTGTTTTTT.

The chain carries TRBV11-2 and TRBJ2-5; D uncertain. V lost 1 base and J lost 1, with 7 bases in between. The CDR3 runs 14 residues. Germline values: CDR1 SGHAT, CDR2 FQNNGV. The CDR3 region is CASSLVGFQETQYF. CDR3 DNA: TGTGCCAGCAGCTTAGTAGGGTTCCAAGAGACCCAGTACTTC.

CDR3 protein: CASSHLLTGGAKETQYF. The DNA of the CDR3 is TGTGCCAGCAGCCACCTCCTGACAGGGGGCGCGAAGGAGACCCAGTACTTC. The J gene is TRBJ2-5, the V gene TRBV7-3, with 10 nucleotides matching TRBD1. The length of the CDR3 is 17 residues. V gave up 5 bases and J gave up 5 bases; unmatched junction bases: 14. Germline V CDR1 and CDR2: SGHTA, FQGTGA.

By sample share, this clone is medium-sized. The rearrangement links TRBV6-5 to TRBJ2-1; 8 nucleotides line up with TRBD1. Germline V CDR1 and CDR2: MNHEY, SVGAGI. CDR3 length: 16 residues. Trimming cost V 0 bases and J 4 bases; bases outside gene matches: 5. For the CDR3, the DNA is TGTGCCAGCAGTTACTCGAGAACAGGGGGATACAATGAGCAGTTCTTC. It codes for CASSYSRTGGYNEQFF.